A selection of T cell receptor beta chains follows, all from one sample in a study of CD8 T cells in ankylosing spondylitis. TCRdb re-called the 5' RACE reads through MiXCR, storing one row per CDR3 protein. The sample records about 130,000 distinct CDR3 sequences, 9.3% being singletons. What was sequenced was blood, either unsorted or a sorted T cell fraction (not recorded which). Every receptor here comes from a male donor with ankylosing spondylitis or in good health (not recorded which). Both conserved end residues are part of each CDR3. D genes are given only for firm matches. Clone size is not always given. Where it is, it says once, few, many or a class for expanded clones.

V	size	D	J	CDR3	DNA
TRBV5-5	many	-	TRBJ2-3	CASSFVGASQDTQYF	TGTGCCAGCAGCTTCGTGGGAGCGTCCCAAGATACGCAGTATTTT
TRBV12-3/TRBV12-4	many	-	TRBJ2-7	CASSTTLRGEQYF	TGTGCCAGCAGTACGACCCTCCGAGGCGAGCAGTACTTC
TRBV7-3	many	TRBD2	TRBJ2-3	CASSLSTSGRDTQYF	TGTGCCAGCAGCTTATCGACTAGCGGGAGAGATACGCAGTATTTT
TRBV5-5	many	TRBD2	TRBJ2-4	CASRYGLAGENIQYF	TGTGCCAGCAGATACGGACTAGCGGGAGAGAACATTCAGTACTTC
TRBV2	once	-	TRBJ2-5	CASSSSTAQQETQYF	TGTGCCAGCAGCTCATCGACAGCCCAACAAGAGACCCAGTACTTC
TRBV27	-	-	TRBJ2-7	CASRNGPYEQYF	TGTGCCAGCAGAAACGGTCCCTACGAGCAGTACTTC
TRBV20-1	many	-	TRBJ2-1	CSARVLGLKYNEQFF	TGCAGTGCTAGAGTGCTGGGACTTAAATACAATGAGCAGTTCTTC
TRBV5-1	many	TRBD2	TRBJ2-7	CASREGVEQYF	TGCGCCAGCCGGGAGGGGGTCGAGCAGTACTTC
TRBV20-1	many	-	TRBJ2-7	CSAPDAPTDYDEQYF	TGCAGTGCTCCCGATGCCCCAACAGATTATGACGAGCAGTACTTC
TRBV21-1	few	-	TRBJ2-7	CASSKKGNHYEQYF	TGTGCCAGCAGCAAAAAGGGGAATCACTACGAGCAGTACTTC
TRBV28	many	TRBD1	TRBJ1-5	CASSFSYRGNQPQHF	TGTGCCAGCAGTTTCTCGTACAGGGGTAATCAGCCCCAGCATTTT
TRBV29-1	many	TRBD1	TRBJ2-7	CSARTGDSYEQYF	TGCAGCGCACGGACAGGGGATTCCTACGAGCAGTACTTC
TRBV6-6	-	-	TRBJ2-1	CASSYSIYNEQFF	TGTGCCAGCAGTTACTCGATCTACAATGAGCAGTTCTTC
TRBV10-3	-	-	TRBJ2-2	CANGGQGPNTGELFF	TGTGCCAATGGGGGGCAGGGTCCGAACACCGGGGAGCTGTTTTTT
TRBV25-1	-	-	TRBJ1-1	CASSGSGHHTEAFF	TGTGCCAGCAGTGGCTCGGGGCATCACACTGAAGCTTTCTTT
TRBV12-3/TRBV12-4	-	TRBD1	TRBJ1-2	CASRGQGWSGYTF	TGTGCCAGCAGGGGACAGGGTTGGAGTGGCTACACCTTC
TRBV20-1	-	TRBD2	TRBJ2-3	CSARDQKWLAGGGTDTQYF	TGCAGTGCTAGAGATCAAAAATGGCTAGCGGGAGGGGGCACAGATACGCAGTATTTT
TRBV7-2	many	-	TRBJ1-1	CASSLDGNKVEAFF	TGTGCCAGCAGCTTAGATGGTAACAAGGTTGAAGCTTTCTTT
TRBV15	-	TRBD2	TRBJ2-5	CATSRESRGGETQYF	TGTGCCACCAGCAGAGAGTCTCGGGGGGGGGAGACCCAGTACTTC
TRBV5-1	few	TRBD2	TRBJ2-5	CASSSSPGRIQETQYF	TGCGCCAGCAGCTCTTCCCCCGGGAGGATCCAAGAGACCCAGTACTTC
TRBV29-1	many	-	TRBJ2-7	CSVEDDGSIHEQYF	TGCAGCGTTGAAGATGACGGCAGTATCCACGAGCAGTACTTC
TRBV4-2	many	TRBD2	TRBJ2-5	CASSPQLAGKETQYF	TGTGCCAGCAGCCCTCAACTAGCGGGGAAAGAGACCCAGTACTTC
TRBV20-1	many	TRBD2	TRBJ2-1	CSARHLGLAGGNEQFF	TGCAGTGCTAGACACCTGGGACTAGCGGGAGGAAATGAGCAGTTCTTC
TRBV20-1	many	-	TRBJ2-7	CSATPNSYEQYF	TGCAGTGCAACACCCAACTCCTACGAGCAGTACTTC
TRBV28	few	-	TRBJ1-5	CASSRRGGSNQPQHF	TGTGCCAGCAGCCGCCGGGGGGGCAGCAATCAGCCCCAGCATTTT
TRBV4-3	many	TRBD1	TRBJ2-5	CASSPGQGSETQYF	TGCGCCAGCAGCCCGGGACAGGGGTCAGAGACCCAGTACTTC
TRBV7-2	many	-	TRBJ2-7	CASSFVGTTYEQYF	TGTGCCAGCAGCTTCGTGGGTACGACCTACGAGCAGTACTTC